The 24 T cell receptor beta chains below all came from one sample that was sequenced in a study of shared clonotypes between healthy human individuals. Sequenced by immunoSEQ multiplex PCR; TCRdb stores in-frame clones only, minus some. The repertoire holds 1.5 million to 2.5 million clones, with about 95% as singletons. CD45RO-negative CD8 cells positively selected for CCR7 made up the naive population, which excluded terminally differentiated effector memory CD45RA+ cells. Sequencing input: naive CD8+ T cells sorted from blood. Receptor source: a man aged 18 to 30 in good health.

Points on this clone: Within the sample, other DNA sequences also encode this same CDR3. The chain recombines TRBV11-2 with TRBJ2-7; D is unresolved. The CDR3 is 15 residues long. Trimming shortened V by 0 bases and J by 2 bases, and 11 bases separated the two germline ends. Germline loops: CDR1 SGHAT, CDR2 FQNNGV. DNA of the CDR3: TGTGCCAGCAGCTTAGAGGCCGCCAGGACCTACGAGCAGTACTTC. This encodes CASSLEAARTYEQYF.

The rearrangement links TRBV28 to TRBJ2-2; D is unresolved. V was clipped by 5 bases and J by 2 bases, with 6 bases between them. The CDR3 consists of 13 residues. Germline values: CDR1 MDHEN, CDR2 SYDVKM. As DNA, the CDR3 is TGTGCCAGCAGTACAATCAACACCGGGGAGCTGTTTTTT. This gives the protein CASSTINTGELFF.

Written as DNA, the CDR3 is TGTGCCAGCTCCTCAAGCTCTAGCGGGATGAACACCGGGGAGCTGTTTTTT. Residues: CASSSSSSGMNTGELFF. The chain uses TRBV18 and TRBJ2-2; 9 positions agree with TRBD2. The CDR3 is 17 amino acids. Trimming removed 6 bases from V and 1 base from J; junction bases left unmatched: 9. CDR1 and CDR2 from the germline V gene are KGHSH and LQKENI.

The V and J genes are TRBV27 and TRBJ2-1, with 10 bases lining up with TRBD1. Germline V CDR1 and CDR2: MNHEY, SMNVEV (reference sequence). The CDR3 extends over 15 amino acids. The J segment lost 7 bases and the V segment lost 4 bases, leaving 7 bases of the junction unmatched. CDR3 in amino acids: CASSSEGQGINEQFF. The CDR3 DNA reads as TGTGCCAGCAGTTCAGAGGGACAGGGGATTAATGAGCAGTTCTTC.

The chain employs TRBV6-6 and TRBJ2-3; D is undetermined. Germline V gene sequence: CDR1 MNHNY, CDR2 SVGAGI (reference sequence). The CDR3 consists of 13 residues. V lost 10 bases, J lost 0 bases, and 11 bases lay in between. CDR3 amino acids: CATGLSSTDTQYF. In DNA form, the CDR3 reads TGTGCCACCGGCTTATCTAGCACAGATACGCAGTATTTT.

Details on this clone: Within the sample, other DNA sequences also encode this same CDR3. This chain links TRBV5-4 with TRBJ2-5; D perhaps matches TRBD2 (6 bases). Germline values: CDR1 SGHNT, CDR2 YYREEE (reference sequence). Trimming removed 5 bases from V and 2 bases from J, with 10 bases in between. The CDR3 is 13 residues long. DNA for the CDR3: TGTGCCAGCAGTTTACGGGGGCAAGAGACCCAGTACTTC. Its translation: CASSLRGQETQYF.

The V call is TRBV4-1, the J call TRBJ1-3; D might be TRBD1 (6 bases). CDR1 MGHRA and CDR2 YSYEKL come from the germline V gene. V was clipped by 0 bases and J by 0 bases, with 12 bases between them. The CDR3 has 17 residues. CDR3 residues: CASSQDSDSFSGNTIYF. The CDR3 nucleotides read TGCGCCAGCAGCCAAGACTCGGACAGCTTCTCTGGAAACACCATATATTTT.

The chain couples TRBV7-9 to TRBJ2-1, with 7 bases that match TRBD1. The V and J ends lost 1 base and 3 bases, in that order; junction bases with no gene match: 6. CDR1 SEHNR and CDR2 FQNEAQ come from the germline V gene (reference sequence). The CDR3 sequence is 16 residues long. CDR3 sequence (DNA): TGTGCCAGCAGCTTAGAATGGACAGGCGACTACAATGAGCAGTTCTTC. The encoded protein is CASSLEWTGDYNEQFF.

The J gene is TRBJ2-3, the V gene TRBV19; D uncertain. V lost 5 bases and J 0 bases, leaving 6 bases between the germline ends. This CDR3 is 13 amino acids long. CDR1 LNHDA and CDR2 SQIVND come from the germline V gene (reference sequence). The CDR3 nucleotides read TGTGCCAGTAGTTTCCAGAGCACAGATACGCAGTATTTT. Translating gives CASSFQSTDTQYF.

The chain couples TRBV30 to TRBJ2-7; D gene unclear. V was trimmed by 2 bases and J by 0 bases, leaving 11 bases between them. From germline, CDR1 is GTSNPN and CDR2 SVGIG (reference sequence). The length of the CDR3 is 14 residues. CDR3: CAWSPPRTSYEQYF. The CDR3 DNA reads TGTGCCTGGAGTCCCCCTCGTACCTCCTACGAGCAGTACTTC. Using reference TRBV30 and TRBJ2-7 for the parts outside the CDR3, the full variable domain is SQTIHQWPATLVQPVGSPLSLECTVEGTSNPNLYWYRQAAGRGLQLLFYSVGIGQISSEVPQNLSASRPQDRQFILSSKKLLLSDSGFYLCAWSPPRTSYEQYFGPGTRLTVT.

The genes are TRBV5-4 and TRBJ2-7; no firm D call. V lost 0 bases and J lost 2, with 9 bases in between. Germline V CDR1 and CDR2: SGHNT, YYREEE (reference sequence). This CDR3 is built from 14 residues. CDR3 coding DNA: TGTGCCAGCAGCTTGGCCGGATCCCCCTACGAGCAGTACTTC. Translation gives CASSLAGSPYEQYF.

The chain couples TRBV9 to TRBJ1-4; no clear D. Germline V gene sequence: CDR1 SGDLS, CDR2 YYNGEE. V gave up 0 bases and J gave up 8 bases, with 20 bases separating them. The CDR3 runs to 17 residues. This chain's CDR3 is CASSVGDSYLPREKLFF. CDR3 nucleotides: TGTGCCAGCAGCGTAGGAGACTCCTACCTGCCTCGCGAAAAACTGTTTTTT.

With respect to this clone: The sample has other DNA sequences that encode this CDR3 too. The chain couples TRBV6-5 to TRBJ2-7; TRBD2 is a possible D gene (7 bases). Trimming shortened V by 2 bases and J by 2 bases, and 10 bases separated the two germline ends. This CDR3 is 14 amino acids long. The germline gives CDR1 MNHEY, CDR2 SVGAGI. The chain's CDR3 is CASSYSGTTYEQYF. The CDR3 coding sequence is TGTGCCAGCAGTTACAGCGGGACAACCTACGAGCAGTACTTC.

This clone has just one count. In DNA, the CDR3 is TGTGCCAGCAGTTTCCGGGACCACCGAGGCGAGCAGTACTTC. Amino acids: CASSFRDHRGEQYF. This chain links TRBV27 with TRBJ2-7, with D perhaps TRBD1 or TRBD2 (5 bases each). The CDR3 is 14 residues long. V was trimmed by 3 bases and J by 6 bases, leaving 15 bases between them. The germline V gene has CDR1 MNHEY and CDR2 SMNVEV (reference sequence).

This clone was seen just once. This chain connects TRBV18 to TRBJ2-1; a possible D gene is TRBD1 (7 bases). Germline-derived CDR1 and CDR2 are KGHSH and LQKENI. Trimming cost V 5 bases and J 3 bases, with 17 bases left between them. The CDR3 is made up of 16 amino acids. This CDR3 is CASSSGGRLDYNEQFF. The CDR3 DNA follows: TGTGCCAGCTCATCAGGGGGGCGACTAGACTACAATGAGCAGTTCTTC.

CDR3 in amino acids: CSVDGLAGEETQYF. The CDR3 DNA reads as TGCAGCGTCGACGGACTAGCGGGAGAGGAGACCCAGTACTTC. This chain joins TRBV29-1 and TRBJ2-5, with 13 bases that match TRBD2. The junction had 6 bases not matched to a gene; V was cut back by 6 bases and J by 5 bases. The CDR3 extends over 14 amino acids. Germline V gives CDR1 SQVTM, CDR2 ANQGSEA.

The chain combines TRBV4-1 with TRBJ2-3; 14 positions agree with TRBD2. CDR1 and CDR2 (germline): MGHRA, YSYEKL. The CDR3 is 17 residues long. Trimming cost V 0 bases and J 4 bases; bases outside gene matches: 3. In DNA form, the CDR3 reads TGCGCCAGCAGCCAAGAGGTGACTAGCGGGGGGGCAGATACGCAGTATTTT. Residues: CASSQEVTSGGADTQYF.

The J gene is TRBJ2-3, the V gene TRBV5-4; 14 nucleotides line up with TRBD2. V dropped 3 bases and J dropped 5; count of bases not matched to a gene: 5. Germline assignment: CDR1 SGHNT and CDR2 YYREEE (reference sequence). This CDR3 is built from 16 residues. The CDR3 DNA is TGTGCCAGCAGCTCGGGACTAGCGGGAGATGTAGATACGCAGTATTTT. It translates to CASSSGLAGDVDTQYF. Together with reference TRBV5-4 and TRBJ2-3, the CDR3 gives the full variable domain: ETGVTQSPTHLIKTRGQQVTLRCSSQSGHNTVSWYQQALGQGPQFIFQYYREEENGRGNFPPRFSGLQFPNYSSELNVNALELDDSALYLCASSSGLAGDVDTQYFGPGTRLTVL.

The rearrangement uses TRBV4-3 and TRBJ2-4; the D gene is possibly TRBD1 (6 bases). The CDR3 has 17 residues. The V end was cut by 0 bases, the J end by 0 bases, with 12 bases between. Germline CDR1 reads LGHNA; CDR2 reads YSLEER. The chain's CDR3 is CASSQDRTALAKNIQYF. CDR3 nucleotide sequence: TGCGCCAGCAGCCAAGACCGGACAGCGCTAGCCAAAAACATTCAGTACTTC.

The chain is built from TRBV19 and TRBJ2-7; 8 bases map to TRBD1. With V trimmed by 10 bases and J by 2 bases, 10 bases remained unmatched. The CDR3 loop spans 14 amino acids. The germline CDR1 and CDR2 sequences are LNHDA and SQIVND (reference sequence). This chain's CDR3 is CATSRDRSPYEQYF. The CDR3 nucleotides are TGTGCCACAAGCCGGGACAGGAGCCCCTACGAGCAGTACTTC.

The rearrangement uses TRBV4-1 and TRBJ2-7, with D possibly matching TRBD2 (6 bases). The CDR3 runs 15 residues. Germline-derived CDR1 and CDR2 are MGHRA and YSYEKL. V was trimmed by 1 base and J by 3 bases, leaving 13 bases between them. CDR3 in amino acids: CASSQGQGLYYEQYF. The CDR3 DNA reads TGCGCCAGCAGCCAAGGGCAGGGACTGTACTACGAGCAGTACTTC.

The V and J genes are TRBV29-1 and TRBJ1-3; D not resolved. Germline loops: CDR1 SQVTM, CDR2 ANQGSEA. This CDR3 is built from 13 residues. The ends were cut back, 7 bases at V and 3 bases at J, with 13 bases in the middle. The CDR3 spells CSALGEFGNTIYF. CDR3 coding DNA: TGCAGCGCCCTTGGGGAGTTTGGAAACACCATATATTTT.

The V call is TRBV25-1, the J call TRBJ2-1; D is uncertain. There are 12 residues in the CDR3. V was cut by 5 bases and J by 4 bases, with 6 bases left in between. The germline CDR1 and CDR2 sequences are MGHDK and SYGVNS. CDR3 nucleotides: TGTGCCAGCAGTCCCGGTTACAATGAGCAGTTCTTC. Residues: CASSPGYNEQFF. The full variable domain, rest sourced from reference TRBV25-1 and TRBJ2-1, is EADIYQTPRYLVIGTGKKITLECSQTMGHDKMYWYQQDPGMELHLIHYSYGVNSTEKGDLSSESTVSRIRTEHFPLTLESARPSHTSQYLCASSPGYNEQFFGPGTRLTVL.

The genes are TRBV4-3 and TRBJ2-7; D might be TRBD2 (6 bases). The CDR3 loop spans 20 amino acids. V was shortened by 1 base and J by 3 bases, with 28 bases between the two germline ends. Germline CDR1 is LGHNA and CDR2 is YSLEER. The CDR3 coding sequence is TGCGCCAGCAGCCAAGGGGGGTCCGAATCAGGGCTGGAGGGTCGCTACGAGCAGTACTTC. Encoded protein: CASSQGGSESGLEGRYEQYF.